The clone carrying this T cell receptor beta chain was seen ten or more times. Per the germline V gene, CDR1 is DFQATT and CDR2 is SNEGSKA (reference sequence). Germline trimming cut 3 bases from V and 1 base from J; bases unmatched to any gene: 5. CDR3 length: 15 residues. The data derive from a study of T cell repertoires in cytomegalovirus infection. Using its own MiXCR run on the reads, TCRdb lists one record per CDR3 protein. Of 150,000 to 200,000 distinct CDR3 sequences listed, roughly 9% were seen once; the top ten hold about 4.6%. The material sequenced was PBMCs. V usage is TRBV20-1 and J usage is TRBJ2-7, with 11 positions matching TRBD2. The sequence was collected from a human donor in good health (CMV status not recorded). Some clones in this sample may be carry-over from other donors' samples. The CDR3 DNA reads as TGCAGTGCTAGGAAGGGACTAGCGGCTTCCTACGAGCAGTACTTC. It translates to CSARKGLAASYEQYF.